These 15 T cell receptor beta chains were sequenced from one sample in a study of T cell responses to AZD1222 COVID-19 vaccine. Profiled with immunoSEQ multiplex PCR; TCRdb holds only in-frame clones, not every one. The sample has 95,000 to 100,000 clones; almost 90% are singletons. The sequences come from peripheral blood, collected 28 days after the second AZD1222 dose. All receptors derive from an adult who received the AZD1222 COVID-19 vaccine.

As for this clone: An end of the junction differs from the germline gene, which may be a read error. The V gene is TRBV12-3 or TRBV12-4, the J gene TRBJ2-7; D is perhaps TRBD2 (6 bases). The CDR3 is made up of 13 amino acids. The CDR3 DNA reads TGTGCCAGCAGCTTAGGAGGGACCCACGAGCAGTACTTC. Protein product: CASSLGGTHEQYF.

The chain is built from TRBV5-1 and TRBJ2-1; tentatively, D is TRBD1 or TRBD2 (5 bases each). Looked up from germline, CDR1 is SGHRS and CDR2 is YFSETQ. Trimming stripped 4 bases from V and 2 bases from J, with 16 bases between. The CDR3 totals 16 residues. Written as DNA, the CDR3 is TGCGCCAGCAGCCCGGGGACCCGCGCGACCTACAATGAGCAGTTCTTC. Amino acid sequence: CASSPGTRATYNEQFF.

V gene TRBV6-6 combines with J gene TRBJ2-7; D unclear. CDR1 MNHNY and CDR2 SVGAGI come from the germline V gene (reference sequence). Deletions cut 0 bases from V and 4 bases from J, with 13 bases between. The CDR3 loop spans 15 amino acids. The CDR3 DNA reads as TGTGCCAGCAGTTACTCGACGGACGTAACGTACGAGCAGTACTTC. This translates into CASSYSTDVTYEQYF.

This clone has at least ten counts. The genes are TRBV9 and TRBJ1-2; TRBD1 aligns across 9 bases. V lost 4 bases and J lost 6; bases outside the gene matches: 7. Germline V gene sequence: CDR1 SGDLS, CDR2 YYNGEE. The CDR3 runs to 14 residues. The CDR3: CASSLTGTGNGYTF. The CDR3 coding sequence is TGTGCCAGCAGCCTTACCGGGACAGGGAATGGCTACACCTTC. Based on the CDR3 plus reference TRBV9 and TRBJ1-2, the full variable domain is DSGVTQTPKHLITATGQRVTLRCSPRSGDLSVYWYQQSLDQGLQFLIQYYNGEERAKGNILERFSAQQFPDLHSELNLSSLELGDSALYFCASSLTGTGNGYTFGSGTRLTVV.

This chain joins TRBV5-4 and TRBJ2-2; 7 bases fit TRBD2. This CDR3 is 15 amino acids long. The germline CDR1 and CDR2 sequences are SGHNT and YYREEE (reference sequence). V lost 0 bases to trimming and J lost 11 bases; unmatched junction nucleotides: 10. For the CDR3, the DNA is TGTGCCAGCAGCTTGGAGTCGGGGGGTCCCCTTGAGCTGTTTTTT. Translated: CASSLESGGPLELFF.

The CDR3 DNA reads as TGTGCCAGCAGTGAGGGACAGGGGGGTTTACACCAGCCCCAGCATTTT. It codes for CASSEGQGGLHQPQHF. This chain connects TRBV2 to TRBJ1-5, with 11 bases that match TRBD1. From germline, CDR1 is SNHLY and CDR2 FYNNEI. This CDR3 region has 16 residues. V dropped 3 bases and J dropped 7; count of bases not matched to a gene: 8.

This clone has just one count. The CDR3, as DNA: TGTGCCATCAGTGAGCCGGGACACTCTGGAAACACCATATATTTT. This sequence encodes CAISEPGHSGNTIYF. The rearrangement uses TRBV10-3 and TRBJ1-3, with a tentative D call TRBD1 (6 bases). This CDR3 has 15 residues. Trimming removed 2 bases from V and 0 bases from J, with 8 bases in between. In germline, CDR1 is ENHRY, CDR2 SYGVKD.

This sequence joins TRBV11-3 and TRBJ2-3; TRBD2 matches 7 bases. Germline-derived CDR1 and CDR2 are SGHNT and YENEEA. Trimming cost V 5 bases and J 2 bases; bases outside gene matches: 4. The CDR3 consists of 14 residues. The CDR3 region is CASSSGIPTDTQYF. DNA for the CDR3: TGTGCCAGCAGCAGCGGGATCCCCACAGATACGCAGTATTTT.

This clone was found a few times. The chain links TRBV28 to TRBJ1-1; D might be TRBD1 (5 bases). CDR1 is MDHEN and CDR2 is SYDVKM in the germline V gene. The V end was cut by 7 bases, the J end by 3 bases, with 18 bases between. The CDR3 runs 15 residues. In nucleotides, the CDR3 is TGTGCCAGCATGGAGGCGGGGGTACGGTACACTGAAGCTTTCTTT. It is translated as CASMEAGVRYTEAFF.

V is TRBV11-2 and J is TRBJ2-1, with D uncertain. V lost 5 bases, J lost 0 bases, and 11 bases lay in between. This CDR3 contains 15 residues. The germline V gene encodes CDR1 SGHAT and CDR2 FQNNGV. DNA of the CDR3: TGTGCCAGCAGCGCTAGGGTCAGCTCCTACAATGAGCAGTTCTTC. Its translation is CASSARVSSYNEQFF.

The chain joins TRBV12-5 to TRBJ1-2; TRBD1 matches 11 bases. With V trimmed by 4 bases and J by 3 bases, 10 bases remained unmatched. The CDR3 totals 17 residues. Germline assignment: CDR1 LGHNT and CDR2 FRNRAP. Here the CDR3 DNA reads TGTGCTAGTGGTTGGACGGGACAGGGGGGGTCTCACTATGGCTACACCTTC. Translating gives CASGWTGQGGSHYGYTF.

The DNA of the CDR3 is TGTGCCAGTAGTATTTGGGCGGGGACTAGCACAGATACGCAGTATTTT. It encodes CASSIWAGTSTDTQYF. The chain carries TRBV19 and TRBJ2-3; TRBD2 might be the D (6 bases). CDR3 size: 16 residues. CDR1 and CDR2 from the germline V gene are LNHDA and SQIVND (reference sequence). V was cut by 3 bases and J by 0 bases, with 13 bases left in between. The full variable domain, in which reference TRBV19 and TRBJ2-3 provide the parts outside the CDR3, is DGGITQSPKYLFRKEGQNVTLSCEQNLNHDAMYWYRQDPGQGLRLIYYSQIVNDFQKGDIAEGYSVSREKKESFPLTVTSAQKNPTAFYLCASSIWAGTSTDTQYFGPGTRLTVL.

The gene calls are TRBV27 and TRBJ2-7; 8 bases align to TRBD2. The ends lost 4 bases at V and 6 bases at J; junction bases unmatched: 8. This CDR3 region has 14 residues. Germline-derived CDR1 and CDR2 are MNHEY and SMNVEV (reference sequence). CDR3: CASSSGGASGEQYF. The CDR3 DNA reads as TGTGCCAGCAGTTCGGGAGGGGCGAGTGGCGAGCAGTACTTC.

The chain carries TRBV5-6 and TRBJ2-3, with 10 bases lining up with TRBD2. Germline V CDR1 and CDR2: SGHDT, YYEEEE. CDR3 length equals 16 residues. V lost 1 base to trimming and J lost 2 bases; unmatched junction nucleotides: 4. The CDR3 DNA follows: TGTGCCAGCAGCTTGAGGCTAGCGGGAGCCACAGATACGCAGTATTTT. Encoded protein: CASSLRLAGATDTQYF.

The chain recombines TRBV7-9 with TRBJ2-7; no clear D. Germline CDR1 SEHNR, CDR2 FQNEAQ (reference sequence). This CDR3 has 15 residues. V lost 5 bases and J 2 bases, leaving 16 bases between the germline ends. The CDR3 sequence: CASSPVERVAYEQYF. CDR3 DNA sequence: TGTGCCAGCAGCCCGGTGGAGCGTGTGGCCTACGAGCAGTACTTC. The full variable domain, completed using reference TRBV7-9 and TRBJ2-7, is DTGVSQNPRHKITKRGQNVTFRCDPISEHNRLYWYRQTLGQGPEFLTYFQNEAQLEKSRLLSDRFSAERPKGSFSTLEIQRTEQGDSAMYLCASSPVERVAYEQYFGPGTRLTVT.